These T cell receptor beta chains were read from a single sample in a study of T-cell reconstitution after alpha-beta-depleted transplantation in children. TCRdb used MiXCR to reprocess the PCR reads, holding one entry per CDR3 protein. The repertoire consists of roughly 200,000 distinct CDR3 sequences, with under 9.5% occurring once and the leading ten covering 6.2%. Sequenced material: PBMCs from the stem cell graft donor, taken from the stem cell graft. These receptors all come from a human donor who donated a stem cell graft to a child with acute lymphoblastic leukemia. CDR3s include the opening cysteine and the closing phenylalanine or tryptophan. D genes are given only for firm matches. Clone size is shown for a subset of rows, as once, few, many or a class of expanded clone.

j_gene | v_gene | d_gene | abundance | CDR3aa | CDR3nt
TRBJ2-1 | TRBV10-3 | TRBD2 | many | CAIKGLAGEGSYNEQFF | TGTGCCATCAAGGGCCTAGCGGGGGAGGGTTCCTACAATGAGCAGTTCTTC
TRBJ2-7 | TRBV27 | TRBD1 | - | CASRARQGSLDEQYF | TGTGCCAGCAGAGCCCGACAGGGGTCTTTGGACGAGCAGTACTTC
TRBJ2-1 | TRBV29-1 | - | - | CSILKRAIGTHEQFF | TGCAGCATCCTTAAACGGGCTATTGGGACCCATGAGCAGTTCTTC
TRBJ2-3 | TRBV20-1 | - | many | CSARAEEADTQYF | TGCAGTGCTAGAGCCGAGGAAGCAGATACGCAGTATTTT
TRBJ2-3 | TRBV5-1 | - | many | CASSPRLAADTQYF | TGCGCCAGCAGCCCCCGATTAGCCGCAGATACGCAGTATTTT
TRBJ1-1 | TRBV10-3 | TRBD1 | many | CAISAEDRGPEAFF | TGTGCCATCAGTGCGGAGGACAGGGGGCCTGAAGCTTTCTTT
TRBJ2-7 | TRBV5-1 | TRBD1 | many | CASKNIPGQTYEQYF | TGCGCCAGCAAGAATATACCGGGACAGACCTACGAGCAGTACTTC
TRBJ1-1 | TRBV7-9 | - | few | CASSFGGFNTEAFF | TGTGCCAGCAGCTTCGGGGGATTTAACACTGAAGCTTTCTTT
TRBJ1-5 | TRBV6-1 | - | many | CASSAGRINRAQHF | TGTGCCAGCAGTGCCGGACGGATAAATAGGGCCCAGCATTTT
TRBJ2-1 | TRBV5-1 | TRBD1 | few | CASSLSLTGGDEQFF | TGCGCCAGCAGCTTGTCTCTGACAGGGGGGGATGAGCAGTTCTTC
TRBJ2-5 | TRBV5-1 | - | many | CASSLNGQETQYF | TGCGCCAGCAGCTTGAACGGCCAAGAGACCCAGTACTTC
TRBJ1-3 | TRBV15 | - | many | CATSRDRQPSSGNTIYF | TGTGCCACCAGCAGAGATCGGCAACCAAGCTCTGGAAACACCATATATTTT
TRBJ2-1 | TRBV19 | TRBD1 | few | CASSGWTGVHNEQFF | TGTGCCAGTAGTGGATGGACAGGGGTTCACAATGAGCAGTTCTTC
TRBJ1-1 | TRBV3-1 | - | few | CASSHKRNTEAFF | TGTGCCAGCAGCCATAAGCGGAACACTGAAGCTTTCTTT
TRBJ2-4 | TRBV30 | - | - | CAWSTYPGTKNIQYF | TGTGCCTGGAGTACCTATCCTGGTACTAAAAACATTCAGTACTTC
TRBJ2-1 | TRBV3-1 | TRBD2 | few | CASSQGAGPQSEQFF | TGTGCCAGCAGCCAAGGAGCGGGGCCCCAGAGTGAGCAGTTCTTC
TRBJ1-4 | TRBV29-1 | TRBD1 | - | CSPPIGQGQTNEKLFF | TGCAGCCCCCCGATCGGACAGGGGCAAACTAATGAAAAACTGTTTTTT
TRBJ1-5 | TRBV6-5 | - | - | CASSYSGGSNQPQHF | TGTGCCAGCAGTTACTCAGGGGGTAGCAATCAGCCCCAGCATTTT
TRBJ2-2 | TRBV12-3/TRBV12-4 | - | many | CASSLNGGNEGGELFF | TGTGCCAGCAGTCTAAACGGGGGAAATGAGGGCGGGGAGCTGTTTTTT
TRBJ2-7 | TRBV29-1 | - | many | CSVEPGGGNEQYF | TGCAGCGTTGAACCCGGAGGGGGGAACGAGCAGTACTTC
TRBJ1-1 | TRBV5-1 | - | few | CASSLVLHLEGNTEAFF | TGCGCCAGCAGCTTGGTTTTGCATCTAGAAGGGAACACTGAAGCTTTCTTT
TRBJ2-2 | TRBV29-1 | TRBD2 | many | CSVGGGLGPGELFF | TGCAGCGTTGGGGGGGGACTAGGCCCCGGGGAGCTGTTTTTT
TRBJ1-1 | TRBV29-1 | TRBD1 | - | CSVYRGLGTEAFF | TGCAGCGTTTACAGGGGGCTGGGGACTGAAGCTTTCTTT
TRBJ1-1 | TRBV3-1 | - | - | CASSQWVDRTEAFF | TGTGCCAGCAGCCAATGGGTGGATCGCACTGAAGCTTTCTTT
TRBJ2-5 | TRBV5-1 | - | - | CASSLAAEETQYF | TGCGCCAGCAGCTTGGCTGCGGAAGAGACCCAGTACTTC
TRBJ2-1 | TRBV3-1 | - | many | CASSQVSYGLTF | TGTGCCAGCAGCCAAGTATCGTACGGGTTAACGTTC
TRBJ1-6 | TRBV7-8 | - | many | CASSLLPGDQSPLHF | TGTGCCAGCAGCTTACTTCCAGGGGATCAATCACCCCTCCACTTT
TRBJ2-7 | TRBV2 | - | - | CASSEGVDYEQYF | TGTGCCAGCAGTGAAGGGGTCGACTACGAGCAGTACTTC
TRBJ1-6 | TRBV5-1 | - | - | CASSLEGTDNSPLHF | TGCGCCAGCAGCTTGGAAGGGACCGATAATTCACCCCTCCACTTT
TRBJ2-5 | TRBV5-1 | TRBD1 | many | CASNSGTGPKETQYF | TGCGCCAGCAACAGCGGGACAGGGCCTAAAGAGACCCAGTACTTC
TRBJ2-1 | TRBV27 | TRBD1 | - | CAGSLGTGGYNEQFF | TGTGCCGGCAGTTTAGGGACAGGGGGCTATAATGAGCAGTTCTTC
TRBJ2-2 | TRBV29-1 | TRBD1 | - | CSVRGQGSGELFF | TGCAGCGTTAGGGGACAGGGATCCGGGGAGCTGTTTTTT
TRBJ1-6 | TRBV27 | - | - | CASSVTWTAYNSPLHF | TGTGCCAGCAGTGTAACCTGGACAGCCTATAATTCACCCCTCCACTTT
TRBJ1-1 | TRBV12-3/TRBV12-4 | - | few | CASSLPSHTEAFF | TGTGCCAGCAGTTTACCTAGCCACACTGAAGCTTTCTTT
TRBJ2-3 | TRBV24-1 | TRBD2 | few | CATSGPTGLASDTQYF | TGTGCCACCAGTGGACCAACGGGACTAGCGTCGGATACGCAGTATTTT
TRBJ1-3 | TRBV27 | - | many | CASSFLGGSSGNTIYF | TGTGCCAGCAGTTTTCTGGGGGGGAGCTCTGGAAACACCATATATTTT
TRBJ2-1 | TRBV3-1 | TRBD1 | few | CASSPTGIEGEQFF | TGTGCCAGCAGCCCGACAGGGATAGAGGGTGAGCAGTTCTTC
TRBJ1-4 | TRBV6-5 | - | few | CASSYLQGPTNEKLFF | TGTGCCAGCAGTTACCTTCAGGGGCCGACTAATGAAAAACTGTTTTTT
TRBJ1-2 | TRBV7-8 | - | many | CASSPQSPFGYTF | TGTGCCAGCAGCCCACAAAGTCCGTTCGGCTACACCTTC